What follows are 22 T cell receptor beta chains derived from one specimen sequenced in a study of blood T cell repertoires in COVID-19. Some clones are missing from TCRdb's copy, which holds only in-frame ones; the method was immunoSEQ multiplex PCR. The data hold 75,000 to 90,000 clones, with about four fifths observed a single time. The sample consisted of peripheral blood. The receptor set was obtained from a woman between 40 and 50 years old with active or convalescent COVID-19.

The chain joins TRBV7-3 to TRBJ2-7, with TRBD2 matching 14 bases. The V and J ends lost 2 bases and 7 bases, in that order; junction bases with no gene match: 4. The CDR3 covers 15 residues. Looked up from germline, CDR1 is SGHTA and CDR2 is FQGTGA. The CDR3 DNA follows: TGTGCCAGCAGCTTAGTGGGACTAGCGGGAGAAGAGCAGTACTTC. Translating it yields CASSLVGLAGEEQYF.

The chain links TRBV7-9 to TRBJ1-6; 7 bases line up with TRBD1. The germline CDR1 and CDR2 sequences are SEHNR and FQNEAQ (reference sequence). The V and J ends lost 7 bases and 9 bases, in that order; junction bases with no gene match: 12. The CDR3 has 15 amino acids. The CDR3 loop reads CASTLQGTPSSPLHF. CDR3 nucleotide sequence: TGTGCCAGCACCCTACAGGGGACCCCCAGTTCACCCCTCCACTTT.

About this clone: Distinct nucleotide sequences in the sample also encode this CDR3. J is TRBJ2-3 and V is TRBV11-3; D may be TRBD1 (6 bases). The CDR3 sequence is 15 residues long. V dropped 1 base and J dropped 1 base, with 9 bases sitting between them. Germline V gene data show CDR1 as SGHNT and CDR2 as YENEEA. CDR3 in DNA: TGTGCCAGCAGCTTAGCAGGGGCAGGCACAGATACGCAGTATTTT. This translates into CASSLAGAGTDTQYF.

In this sample, this clone turned up once. V and J are TRBV7-2 and TRBJ2-5; 7 bases are shared with TRBD1. Germline V gene sequence: CDR1 SGHTA, CDR2 FQGNSA. V was pared by 5 bases and J by 5 bases, with 11 bases of the junction left unmatched. The CDR3 is 15 amino acids. The CDR3 coding sequence is TGTGCCAGCAGCATACAGGGGCTAGGAGCGGAGACCCAGTACTTC. It translates to CASSIQGLGAETQYF.

The J gene is TRBJ2-2, the V gene TRBV29-1, with 14 bases aligning to TRBD2. Losses at the gene ends were 4 bases for V and 7 bases for J; bases not matched to a gene: 5. The CDR3 sequence is 15 residues long. Germline-derived CDR1 and CDR2 are SQVTM and ANQGSEA. CDR3 in amino acids: CSVVGGLAGDGELFF. CDR3 sequence (DNA): TGCAGCGTTGTTGGGGGACTAGCGGGAGACGGGGAGCTGTTTTTT.

This clone was detected only a few times. This chain connects TRBV6-2 or TRBV6-3 to TRBJ2-7; 12 positions match TRBD2. The CDR3 covers 15 residues. With 6 bases clipped from V and 4 bases from J, the junction kept 7 bases outside the gene matches. Germline CDR1 is MNHEY and CDR2 is SVGEGT. CDR3 loop: CASSGLAGSRYEQYF. The CDR3 nucleotides read TGTGCCAGCAGCGGACTAGCGGGAAGCCGTTACGAGCAGTACTTC.

This rearrangement joins TRBV19 to TRBJ2-2; 10 bases are a match to TRBD2. Germline CDR1 and CDR2: LNHDA and SQIVND (reference sequence). Germline trimming cut 7 bases from V and 8 bases from J; bases unmatched to any gene: 10. The CDR3 length is 15 residues. CDR3 in DNA: TGTGCCAGTACCACCGCTAGCGGGAGCTGGGGGGAGCTGTTTTTT. Translating gives CASTTASGSWGELFF.

This chain links TRBV5-1 with TRBJ2-6; the D gene is possibly TRBD2 (5 bases). The V end lost 0 bases, the J end lost 2 bases, and 6 bases lay between the germline ends. Germline V gene data show CDR1 as SGHRS and CDR2 as YFSETQ. The CDR3 consists of 15 residues. CDR3 sequence (DNA): TGCGCCAGCAGCTTGGCCGGGGCTGGGGCCAACGTCCTGACTTTC. This sequence encodes CASSLAGAGANVLTF.

This CDR3 is CASSQDPGGGSPLHF. Written as DNA, the CDR3 is TGCGCCAGCAGCCAAGACCCCGGCGGGGGGTCACCCCTCCACTTT. The gene calls are TRBV4-3 and TRBJ1-6, with a tentative D call TRBD1 (5 bases). CDR3 size: 15 residues. V shed 0 bases and J shed 10 bases, with 13 bases lying between them. Germline CDR1 is LGHNA and CDR2 is YSLEER.

The chain uses TRBV28 and TRBJ2-1; the D is unclear. V lost 6 bases to trimming and J lost 0 bases, with 9 bases between them. CDR3 length: 14 residues. The germline CDR1 and CDR2 sequences are MDHEN and SYDVKM. CDR3 amino acids: CASRRGSSYNEQFF. CDR3 coding DNA: TGTGCCAGCAGGCGCGGCAGCTCCTACAATGAGCAGTTCTTC. The variable domain in full, completed from reference TRBV28 and TRBJ2-1, reads DVKVTQSSRYLVKRTGEKVFLECVQDMDHENMFWYRQDPGLGLRLIYFSYDVKMKEKGDIPEGYSVSREKKERFSLILESASTNQTSMYLCASRRGSSYNEQFFGPGTRLTVL.

With respect to this clone: Its ends do not fully match the called genes, so a read error is possible. The rearrangement links TRBV9 to TRBJ2-1; 11 positions agree with TRBD2. Per germline, CDR1 SGDLS and CDR2 YYNGEE. The CDR3 sequence is 15 residues long. CDR3 nucleotide sequence: TGTGCCAGCAACGTAGCGGGAGGGACTAACAATGAGCAGTTCTTC. Translation: CASNVAGGTNNEQFF.

With respect to this clone: It is unclear where the CDR3 begins or ends on the DNA, so no DNA is shown, and the CDR3 is as TCRdb lists it. The chain carries TRBV5-4 and TRBJ1-4; the table's D call, TRBD1, was not checked against the DNA. Looked up from germline, CDR1 is SGHNT and CDR2 is YYREEE (reference sequence). The CDR3 extends over 15 residues, inclusive of both ends. CDR3: CASSVGTGSLLDPTF.

The gene calls are TRBV5-1 and TRBJ2-1, with 7 bases that match TRBD2. The germline gives CDR1 SGHRS, CDR2 YFSETQ. The ends lost 3 bases at V and 8 bases at J; junction bases unmatched: 11. There are 15 residues in the CDR3. CDR3 sequence: CASSSEGRGWDEQFF. The CDR3 coding sequence is TGCGCCAGCAGCTCCGAGGGGAGGGGTTGGGATGAGCAGTTCTTC.

The chain has TRBV7-3 and TRBJ2-3; TRBD2 agrees at 8 bases. CDR1 is SGHTA and CDR2 is FQGTGA in the germline V gene. The CDR3 length is 15 residues. The V segment lost 5 bases and the J segment 4 bases; nucleotides outside the gene matches: 8. The CDR3 DNA reads as TGTGCCAGCAGCCCCCCGAGCGGGGGACCAGATACGCAGTATTTT. This gives the protein CASSPPSGGPDTQYF.

The chain carries TRBV5-1 and TRBJ2-5; the match to TRBD2 covers 8 bases. CDR1 SGHRS and CDR2 YFSETQ come from the germline V gene. J was trimmed by 1 base and V by 3 bases; bases with no gene match: 5. The CDR3 consists of 15 residues. The CDR3 DNA reads TGCGCCAGCAGCTCGGCGGGAGGATCCCAAGAGACCCAGTACTTC. As protein: CASSSAGGSQETQYF.

The chain carries TRBV5-6 and TRBJ2-1; the D gene is possibly TRBD2 (6 bases). Trimming removed 1 base from V and 0 bases from J, with 11 bases in between. The CDR3 has 16 amino acids. Germline V gene sequence: CDR1 SGHDT, CDR2 YYEEEE. CDR3 region: CASSLFPGDSYNEQFF. The CDR3, as DNA: TGTGCCAGCAGCTTGTTTCCGGGAGACTCCTACAATGAGCAGTTCTTC.

The gene calls are TRBV2 and TRBJ1-1; weak D call: TRBD1 (5 bases). The V gene's germline CDR1 is SNHLY and CDR2 FYNNEI. The CDR3 covers 15 residues. With 8 bases removed from V and 0 bases from J, the gap between germline ends came to 16 bases. The DNA for the CDR3 is TGTGCCAGCGACACAGTAAGGGGCCTGAACACTGAAGCTTTCTTT. This codes for CASDTVRGLNTEAFF.

The chain recombines TRBV9 with TRBJ2-2; 7 bases line up with TRBD1. From germline, CDR1 is SGDLS and CDR2 YYNGEE. V trimming: 1 base; J trimming: 6 bases; junction bases outside the gene matches: 0. This CDR3 region has 13 residues. The CDR3 region is CASSVTGAGELFF. The CDR3 DNA is TGTGCCAGCAGCGTAACAGGGGCCGGGGAGCTGTTTTTT. The entire variable domain, with the rest obtained from reference TRBV9 and TRBJ2-2, is as follows: DSGVTQTPKHLITATGQRVTLRCSPRSGDLSVYWYQQSLDQGLQFLIQYYNGEERAKGNILERFSAQQFPDLHSELNLSSLELGDSALYFCASSVTGAGELFFGEGSRLTVL.

The V call is TRBV10-3, the J call TRBJ2-2, with 7 bases aligning to TRBD2. V shed 6 bases and J 4 bases; nucleotides not matched to a gene: 5. This CDR3 has 14 residues. Germline CDR1 ENHRY, CDR2 SYGVKD. This CDR3 reads CAISSTGGTGELFF. The CDR3 DNA reads as TGTGCCATCAGCTCAACGGGGGGCACCGGGGAGCTGTTTTTT.

The V call is TRBV4-2, the J call TRBJ2-3, with TRBD2 identical over 7 bases. The germline V gene encodes CDR1 LGHNA and CDR2 YNFKEQ. Unmatched junction bases numbered 6, after V lost 0 bases and J lost 0 bases. This CDR3 has 17 amino acids. DNA for the CDR3: TGTGCCAGCAGCCAAGATCTAAGTAGCGGGAGCACAGATACGCAGTATTTT. Residues: CASSQDLSSGSTDTQYF.

This clone was counted between two and nine times. CDR3 protein: CASSLGQATGELFF. DNA for the CDR3: TGTGCCAGCAGCTTAGGGCAGGCGACCGGGGAGCTGTTTTTT. The chain combines TRBV7-9 with TRBJ2-2; unclear D gene. Germline CDR1 SEHNR, CDR2 FQNEAQ (reference sequence). The ends were cut back, 1 base at V and 5 bases at J, with 8 bases in the middle. The CDR3 totals 14 residues.

In the case of this clone: Just one base apart from a much larger clone, this may be a read error. The rearrangement joins TRBV4-2 to TRBJ1-5; TRBD1 agrees at 7 bases. This CDR3 spans 14 amino acids. Germline V lookup: CDR1 LGHNA, CDR2 YNFKEQ. With 4 bases clipped from V and 2 bases from J, the junction kept 2 bases outside the gene matches. The DNA of the CDR3 is TGTGCCAGCAGCCCAGGACAGGGCAATCAGCCCCAGCATTTT. Amino acid sequence: CASSPGQGNQPQHF.